These T cell receptor beta chains were read from a single sample in a study of radiation and T cells in renal cell carcinoma. Here immunoSEQ multiplex PCR was the method, and the copy in TCRdb shows in-frame clones only, minus some. The repertoire includes roughly 150,000 clones, roughly 90% of them detected once, and 13% sits in the top ten. The source was blood, collected from a patient whose treatment included radiotherapy and nephrectomy. The receptors stem from a woman between 45 and 60 years old with renal cell carcinoma. Each CDR3 is given with its conserved first and last residue. D genes are given only for firm matches. Part of the rows lack a size; the others show once, few, many or a class for expanded clones.

V gene: TRBV7-9
D gene: -
J gene: TRBJ2-1
clone size: -
CDR3 DNA: TGTGCCAGCAGACCTCCTTTGGGGGGCTTCTACAATGAGCAGTTCTTC
CDR3 protein: CASRPPLGGFYNEQFF

V gene: TRBV2
D gene: TRBD2
J gene: TRBJ2-2
clone size: -
CDR3 DNA: TGTGCCAGCACACCAACCGGGACTAGAGCCACCGGGGAGCTGTTTTTT
CDR3 protein: CASTPTGTRATGELFF

V gene: TRBV19
D gene: TRBD1
J gene: TRBJ2-5
clone size: -
CDR3 DNA: TGTGCCAGTAGTAGGGACAGGGTTAATGGAGAGACCCAGTACTTC
CDR3 protein: CASSRDRVNGETQYF

V gene: TRBV25-1
D gene: -
J gene: TRBJ2-2
clone size: -
CDR3 DNA: TGTGCCAGCAGGGGAGCGAACACCGGGGAGCTGTTTTTT
CDR3 protein: CASRGANTGELFF

V gene: TRBV5-6
D gene: -
J gene: TRBJ2-3
clone size: -
CDR3 DNA: TGTGCCAGCAGCCCGGGACTCTCGGGCACAGATACGCAGTATTTT
CDR3 protein: CASSPGLSGTDTQYF

V gene: TRBV18
D gene: TRBD1
J gene: TRBJ1-5
clone size: few
CDR3 DNA: TGTGCCAGCTCACCAGGGGACAGCCAAAATCAGCCCCAGCATTTT
CDR3 protein: CASSPGDSQNQPQHF

V gene: TRBV4-3
D gene: TRBD2
J gene: TRBJ2-5
clone size: -
CDR3 DNA: TGCGCCAGCAGCCAAGGCCCTAGCGGGGGCTCTCAAGAGACCCAGTACTTC
CDR3 protein: CASSQGPSGGSQETQYF

V gene: TRBV7-2
D gene: -
J gene: TRBJ2-3
clone size: -
CDR3 DNA: TGTGCCAGCAGCTTAGTTCCTATGAGGACAGATACGCAGTATTTT
CDR3 protein: CASSLVPMRTDTQYF

V gene: TRBV19
D gene: -
J gene: TRBJ2-3
clone size: -
CDR3 DNA: TGTGCCAGTAGTATGACAGCTAGCACAGATACGCAGTATTTT
CDR3 protein: CASSMTASTDTQYF

V gene: TRBV7-7
D gene: -
J gene: TRBJ2-1
clone size: -
CDR3 DNA: TGTGCTAGCTCCCGCTCGGGCTCCTACAATGAGCAGTTCTTC
CDR3 protein: CASSRSGSYNEQFF

V gene: TRBV9
D gene: TRBD1
J gene: TRBJ1-6
clone size: -
CDR3 DNA: TGTGCCAGCAGGACCGGGACAGGGATCGATAATTCACCCCTCCACTTT
CDR3 protein: CASRTGTGIDNSPLHF

V gene: TRBV19
D gene: TRBD1
J gene: TRBJ1-6
clone size: -
CDR3 DNA: TGTGCCAGTAGTATCGGGACAGATAATTCACCCCTCCACTTT
CDR3 protein: CASSIGTDNSPLHF

V gene: TRBV5-1
D gene: -
J gene: TRBJ2-5
clone size: -
CDR3 DNA: TGCGCCAGCAGGCCGGGACCCAGGGGAGAGACCCAGTACTTC
CDR3 protein: CASRPGPRGETQYF

V gene: TRBV15
D gene: -
J gene: TRBJ2-5
clone size: -
CDR3 DNA: TGTGCCACCAGCAGACCTCTAGGGGTCCAAGAGACCCAGTACTTC
CDR3 protein: CATSRPLGVQETQYF

V gene: TRBV7-9
D gene: -
J gene: TRBJ1-1
clone size: -
CDR3 DNA: TGTGCCAGCAGCTTAGTAAACAGGCGCGCTTTCTTT
CDR3 protein: CASSLVNRRAFF

V gene: TRBV7-9
D gene: -
J gene: TRBJ2-5
clone size: once
CDR3 DNA: TGTGCCAGCAGCTTAGTTGGCCAAGAGACCCAGTACTTC
CDR3 protein: CASSLVGQETQYF

V gene: TRBV7-9
D gene: TRBD2
J gene: TRBJ2-5
clone size: -
CDR3 DNA: TGTGCCAGCAGCCCAAGACTAGCGGACCTACAAGAGACCCAGTACTTC
CDR3 protein: CASSPRLADLQETQYF

V gene: TRBV18
D gene: -
J gene: TRBJ1-5
clone size: -
CDR3 DNA: TGTGCCAGCTCGCCCGCTTCGGATCAGCCCCAGCATTTT
CDR3 protein: CASSPASDQPQHF

V gene: TRBV2
D gene: -
J gene: TRBJ1-2
clone size: -
CDR3 DNA: TGTGCCAGCAGTCCCGGGGGGCGCGACTATGGCTACACCTTC
CDR3 protein: CASSPGGRDYGYTF

V gene: TRBV5-1
D gene: -
J gene: TRBJ2-2
clone size: -
CDR3 DNA: TGCGCCAGCAGCTTGGCCGTTAGTGGACGGCCCGGGGAGCTGTTTTTT
CDR3 protein: CASSLAVSGRPGELFF

V gene: TRBV14
D gene: TRBD2
J gene: TRBJ2-5
clone size: -
CDR3 DNA: TGTGCCAGCAGCCCTACTAGCGGGGGGGCGGTCGAGACCCAGTACTTC
CDR3 protein: CASSPTSGGAVETQYF

V gene: TRBV6-1
D gene: TRBD1
J gene: TRBJ2-7
clone size: -
CDR3 DNA: TGTGCCAGCAGGGGACAGGGGCTAATCTACGAGCAGTACTTC
CDR3 protein: CASRGQGLIYEQYF

V gene: TRBV7-7
D gene: -
J gene: TRBJ2-2
clone size: -
CDR3 DNA: TGTGCTAGCACCGCGCGGGCTGGGGCCGGGGAGCTGTTTTTT
CDR3 protein: CASTARAGAGELFF

V gene: TRBV4-3
D gene: TRBD1
J gene: TRBJ2-7
clone size: -
CDR3 DNA: TGCGCCAGCAGCCAAGGACAGGGCGTACTAAACTCCTACGAGCAGTACTTC
CDR3 protein: CASSQGQGVLNSYEQYF

V gene: TRBV9
D gene: -
J gene: TRBJ1-1
clone size: -
CDR3 DNA: TGTGCCAGCAGCGTAGGAGAGTTGAACACTGAAGCTTTCTTT
CDR3 protein: CASSVGELNTEAFF

V gene: TRBV19
D gene: -
J gene: TRBJ1-2
clone size: -
CDR3 DNA: TGTGCCAGTAGTCCCCGAGCGGAGGGCTATGGCTACACCTTC
CDR3 protein: CASSPRAEGYGYTF

V gene: TRBV14
D gene: -
J gene: TRBJ1-2
clone size: -
CDR3 DNA: TGTGCCAGCAGCCAAGAACTAGCAGGGTATTCGACTGGCTACACCTTC
CDR3 protein: CASSQELAGYSTGYTF

V gene: TRBV13
D gene: TRBD1
J gene: TRBJ1-5
clone size: few
CDR3 DNA: TGTGCCAGCAGCCTAGGACAGGGCCGGGGTCAGCCCCAGCATTTT
CDR3 protein: CASSLGQGRGQPQHF

V gene: TRBV7-8
D gene: -
J gene: TRBJ2-7
clone size: -
CDR3 DNA: TGTGCCAGCAGCTACAATACCAACTACGAGCAGTACTTC
CDR3 protein: CASSYNTNYEQYF

V gene: TRBV10-3
D gene: -
J gene: TRBJ1-4
clone size: -
CDR3 DNA: TGTGCCATCAGTAAACAGGGCCCGGAGGAAAAACTGTTTTTT
CDR3 protein: CAISKQGPEEKLFF

V gene: TRBV6-1
D gene: -
J gene: TRBJ1-1
clone size: once
CDR3 DNA: TGTGCCAGCAGAAGGGTGAACACTGAAGCTTTCTTT
CDR3 protein: CASRRVNTEAFF

V gene: TRBV18
D gene: -
J gene: TRBJ2-5
clone size: -
CDR3 DNA: TGTGCCAGCTCACCACCGCAGGAGCAAGAGACCCAGTACTTC
CDR3 protein: CASSPPQEQETQYF

V gene: TRBV19
D gene: -
J gene: TRBJ2-2
clone size: -
CDR3 DNA: TGTGCCAGTAGCGTACTGGCACAAAACACCGGGGAGCTGTTTTTT
CDR3 protein: CASSVLAQNTGELFF

V gene: TRBV4-1
D gene: -
J gene: TRBJ2-6
clone size: -
CDR3 DNA: TGCGCCAGCAGCCAAGTGGGACATGGCTCTGGGGCCAACGTCCTGACTTTC
CDR3 protein: CASSQVGHGSGANVLTF

V gene: TRBV7-9
D gene: TRBD1
J gene: TRBJ2-2
clone size: -
CDR3 DNA: TGTGCCAGCAGATATGGGACAGTGCAGAACACCGGGGAGCTGTTTTTT
CDR3 protein: CASRYGTVQNTGELFF

V gene: TRBV29-1
D gene: TRBD1
J gene: TRBJ1-2
clone size: -
CDR3 DNA: TGCAGCGTTGGACAGGGTGAGGGCTACACCTTC
CDR3 protein: CSVGQGEGYTF

V gene: TRBV6-5
D gene: -
J gene: TRBJ2-6
clone size: -
CDR3 DNA: TGTGCCAGCAGTTACTCTCTTAGCACGGGGGCCAACGTCCTGACTTTC
CDR3 protein: CASSYSLSTGANVLTF

V gene: TRBV28
D gene: -
J gene: TRBJ1-6
clone size: -
CDR3 DNA: TGTGCCAGCAGATCCCCCTCTAGGGGGACCTATAATTCACCCCTCCACTTT
CDR3 protein: CASRSPSRGTYNSPLHF